This T cell receptor (beta chain) was captured by sequencing in a study of blood T cells in healthy people across ages. Overall study context: Per two T cells, template switching captured roughly one barcoded beta molecule.

Ranging in age from about 6 to 95, the donors were healthy Caucasian individuals from Russia. Germline V gene data show CDR1 as KGHDR and CDR2 as SFDVKD. This CDR3 has 14 residues. The V and J ends lost 9 bases and 3 bases respectively, with 13 bases between them. General observations from the study: Donor CMV infection status was unknown, possibly confounding age-related changes in expanded clonotypes. Significant beta diversity loss was already apparent by age around 40, declining roughly linearly.

The authors ran a second PCR of about 6 to 12 cycles using a sample-barcoded 5' primer and a J-beta primer mix. TCRdb ran MiXCR on the 5' RACE reads and lists one entry per CDR3 protein. The table records roughly 2 million distinct CDR3 sequences, 49% of them present only once. On this clonotype: Its antigen is unidentified.

The chain has TRBV24-1 and TRBJ1-4; possible D gene TRBD1, 5 bases. Input material: blood. The TCR comes from a woman aged 40 to 50 in good health. The CDR3 reads CATAAGTANEKLFF. The CDR3 DNA reads as TGTGCCACCGCCGCCGGGACGGCTAATGAAAAACTGTTTTTT.